What follows are 4 T cell receptor beta chains derived from one specimen sequenced in a study of siplizumab effects on memory and regulatory T cells. This table comes from immunoSEQ multiplex PCR, and its TCRdb copy is limited to in-frame clones, with some not included. The table lists roughly 80,000 clones, 87% of them singletons. The sequenced material came from Tregs sorted from blood. These receptors all stem from a human donor in good health.

The rearrangement joins TRBV7-2 to TRBJ1-2; TRBD1 is a possible D gene (6 bases). The germline V and J ends were trimmed by 4 bases and 3 bases, with 9 bases remaining between them. Germline CDR1 is SGHTA and CDR2 is FQGNSA. The CDR3 spans 13 residues. CDR3 nucleotides: TGTGCCAGCAGCTCGGGACAAGACTATGGCTACACCTTC. This gives the protein CASSSGQDYGYTF.

The V call is TRBV6-1, the J call TRBJ1-6; possible D gene TRBD1, 6 bases. This CDR3 region has 13 residues. Germline lookup yields CDR1 MNHNS and CDR2 SASEGT. Deletions cut 4 bases from V and 7 bases from J, with 8 bases between. CDR3 loop: CASSGQGNSPLHF. The CDR3 DNA follows: TGTGCCAGCAGTGGGCAGGGGAATTCACCCCTCCACTTT.

The CDR3 region is CASSEQGGGSGYTF. The CDR3 nucleotides read TGTGCCAGCAGTGAACAGGGGGGAGGCAGTGGCTACACCTTC. The chain has TRBV25-1 and TRBJ1-2; 7 bases line up with TRBD1. This CDR3 spans 14 amino acids. The trim removed 2 bases at V and 7 bases at J, leaving 7 bases unmatched. Germline V gene lookup returns CDR1 MGHDK and CDR2 SYGVNS.

The V and J genes are TRBV7-9 and TRBJ1-1, with D possibly TRBD1 on 5 matching bases. CDR3 length equals 14 residues. CDR1 is SEHNR and CDR2 is FQNEAQ in the germline V gene (reference sequence). The V and J ends lost 3 bases and 0 bases respectively, with 8 bases between them. The CDR3: CASSLGGMNTEAFF. The CDR3 DNA is TGTGCCAGCAGCTTGGGGGGGATGAACACTGAAGCTTTCTTT. Supplemented by reference TRBV7-9 and TRBJ1-1, the full variable domain reads DTGVSQNPRHKITKRGQNVTFRCDPISEHNRLYWYRQTLGQGPEFLTYFQNEAQLEKSRLLSDRFSAERPKGSFSTLEIQRTEQGDSAMYLCASSLGGMNTEAFFGQGTRLTVV.